This T cell receptor beta chain was profiled in a study of shared clonotypes between healthy human individuals. Assay used: immunoSEQ multiplex PCR; TCRdb lists only in-frame clones, some missing. This table has 1.5 million to 1.9 million clones, around 98% appearing once. Losses at the gene ends were 6 bases for V and 3 bases for J; bases not matched to a gene: 5. This CDR3 region has 15 residues. Germline-derived CDR1 and CDR2 are SGHNT and YENEEA. This receptor was identified in a man aged 25 to 40 in good health. The chain couples TRBV11-3 to TRBJ2-2; 9 nucleotides agree with TRBD1. Material: naive CD4+ T cells sorted from blood. The subset was: CD45RA+ positively selected. The CDR3 DNA reads as TGTGCCAGCAGACCCGGGACAGGGTACACCGGGGAGCTGTTTTTT. Translating it yields CASRPGTGYTGELFF. Combining the CDR3 with reference TRBV11-3 and TRBJ2-2 gives the whole variable domain EAGVVQSPRYKIIEKKQPVAFWCNPISGHNTLYWYLQNLGQGPELLIRYENEEAVDDSQLPKDRFSAERLKGVDSTLKIQPAELGDSAVYLCASRPGTGYTGELFFGEGSRLTVL.